This paragraph reports one TCR beta chain. The antigen is undetermined. Collection occurred without any documented infections or immune events in donors. The source of the sample is a study of identifying expanded T cells in peripheral blood. Whole-study results and caveats: Technical replicates showed around 1.1 changed clones; around 2 weeks about 16.4; four weeks 19. Clone count variance between roughly two-week samples rose with total template count.

Sequenced by immunoSEQ multiplex PCR; TCRdb stores in-frame clones only, minus some. The data contain around 100,000 clones, 88% of them singletons. This sequence was found in a person aged 18 to 70 in good health. The material sequenced was blood.

For the CDR3, the DNA is TGTGCCAGCAAGAGCGGGGGGACCTACGAGCAGTACTTC. It codes for CASKSGGTYEQYF. The chain couples TRBV2 to TRBJ2-7; 9 bases are shared with TRBD2. The germline gives CDR1 SNHLY, CDR2 FYNNEI. V gave up 7 bases and J gave up 2 bases; unmatched junction bases: 3. The CDR3 sequence is 13 residues long.